This paragraph covers one T cell receptor (beta chain) sequence. Its antigen is still unknown. This entry comes from a study of T cells in localized non-small cell lung cancer. Study-wide findings and caveats: Heterogeneity within the tumor remains possible, as just one region underwent sequencing.

CDR3 size: 12 residues. In germline, CDR1 is SNHLY, CDR2 FYNNEI. V dropped 6 bases and J dropped 3 bases, with 9 bases sitting between them. The assay was immunoSEQ multiplex PCR, and TCRdb's table has in-frame clones only and misses some. This sample has about 4,400 clones; under 35% occur once, and the top ten carry around 17%. Specimen: lung tumor tissue, collected before any cancer treatment. The chain combines TRBV2 with TRBJ2-7; TRBD1 is a possible D gene (5 bases). This clonotype was obtained from a man aged 35 to 69 with stage II squamous cell lung carcinoma. The chain's CDR3 is CASSGHLYEQYF. In DNA form, the CDR3 reads TGTGCCAGCAGCGGACATCTCTACGAGCAGTACTTC.